This TCR beta chain comes out of a study of response to subunit inactivated influenza vaccine. The CDR3 extends over 13 amino acids. Per the germline V gene, CDR1 is MGHRA and CDR2 is YSYEKL. V dropped 3 bases and J dropped 6 bases, with 9 bases sitting between them. A remark on this clonotype: Its antigen is undetermined.

Study observations and caveats: The authors suggested that few new T cells are recruited per seasonal influenza vaccination.

Each CDR3 protein gets one entry after TCRdb re-called the RT-PCR reads with MiXCR. The sample has approximately 730,000 distinct CDR3 sequences, more than 11% seen once. The sequencing used PBMCs from blood, collected roughly 15 days before vaccination. The chain carries TRBV4-1 and TRBJ2-1, with D unresolved. This receptor was taken from a man in his fifties or sixties who received an inactivated influenza vaccine. Here the CDR3 DNA reads TGCGCCAGCAGCCAGTCGCTCGGCAATGAGCAGTTCTTC. Translation: CASSQSLGNEQFF.